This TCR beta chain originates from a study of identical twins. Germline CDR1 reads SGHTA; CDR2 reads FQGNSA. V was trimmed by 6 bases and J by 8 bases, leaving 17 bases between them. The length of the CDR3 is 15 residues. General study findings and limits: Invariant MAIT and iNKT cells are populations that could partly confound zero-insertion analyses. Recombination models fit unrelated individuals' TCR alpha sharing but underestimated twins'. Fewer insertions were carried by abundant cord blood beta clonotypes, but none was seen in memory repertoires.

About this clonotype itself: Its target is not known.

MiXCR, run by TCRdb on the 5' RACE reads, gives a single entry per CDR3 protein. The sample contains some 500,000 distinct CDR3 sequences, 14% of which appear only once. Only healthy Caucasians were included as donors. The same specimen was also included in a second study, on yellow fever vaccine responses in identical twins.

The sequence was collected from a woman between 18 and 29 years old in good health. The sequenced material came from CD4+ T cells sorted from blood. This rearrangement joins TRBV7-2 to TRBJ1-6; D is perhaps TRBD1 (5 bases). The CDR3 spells CASRRRENLDSPLHF. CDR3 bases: TGTGCCAGCAGGCGCAGGGAGAACTTGGATTCACCCCTCCACTTT.